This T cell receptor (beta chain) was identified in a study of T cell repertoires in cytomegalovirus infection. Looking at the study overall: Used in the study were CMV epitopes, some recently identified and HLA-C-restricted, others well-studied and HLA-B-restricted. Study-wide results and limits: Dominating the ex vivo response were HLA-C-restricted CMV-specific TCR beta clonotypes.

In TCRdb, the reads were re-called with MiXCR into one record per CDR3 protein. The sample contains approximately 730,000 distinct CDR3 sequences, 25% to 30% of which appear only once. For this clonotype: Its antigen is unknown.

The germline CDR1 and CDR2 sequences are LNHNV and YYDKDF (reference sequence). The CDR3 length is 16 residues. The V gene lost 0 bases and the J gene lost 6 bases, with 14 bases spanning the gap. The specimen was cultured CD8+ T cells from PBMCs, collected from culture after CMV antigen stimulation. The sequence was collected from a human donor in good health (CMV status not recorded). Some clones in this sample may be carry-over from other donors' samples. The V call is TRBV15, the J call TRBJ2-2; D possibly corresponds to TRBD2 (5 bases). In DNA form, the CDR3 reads TGTGCCACCAGCAGAGATGATCCGGGGTACGCCGGGGAGCTGTTTTTT. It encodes CATSRDDPGYAGELFF.